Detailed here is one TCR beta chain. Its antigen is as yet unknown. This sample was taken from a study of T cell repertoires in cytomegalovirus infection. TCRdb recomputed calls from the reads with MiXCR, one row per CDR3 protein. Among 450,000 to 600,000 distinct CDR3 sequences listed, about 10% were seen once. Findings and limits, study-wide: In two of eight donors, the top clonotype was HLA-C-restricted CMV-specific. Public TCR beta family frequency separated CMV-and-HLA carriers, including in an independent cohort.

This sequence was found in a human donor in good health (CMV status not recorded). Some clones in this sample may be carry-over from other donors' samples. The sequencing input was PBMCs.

CDR3 residues: CASSHPSDEQYF. The CDR3 nucleotides read TGTGCCAGCAGCCACCCGTCGGACGAGCAGTACTTC. The rearrangement uses TRBV3-1 and TRBJ2-7; the D is unclear. There are 12 residues in the CDR3. Germline-derived CDR1 and CDR2 are LGHDT and YNNKEL (reference sequence). Trimming removed 3 bases from V and 5 bases from J, with 8 bases in between.